This TCR beta chain was captured in a study of lymphopenia after photon versus proton radiotherapy. Study conclusions and caveats: Post-nadir TCR diversity decline inversely tracked overall survival among those who died. Only patients who died were analyzed for survival; proton advantage is unproven. Oligoclonal CD8+ Temra expansion after nadir drove photon patients' diversity drop. Relative stability marked proton patients; photon patients lost diversity and naive cells.

Trimming removed 0 bases from V and 1 base from J; junction bases left unmatched: 5. The CDR3 extends over 16 amino acids. CDR1 is SGHRS, CDR2 YFSETQ, per germline. Only in-frame clones appear in the TCRdb table, and some are missing; sequencing was by immunoSEQ multiplex PCR. The sample lists 150,000 to 200,000 clones, roughly nine tenths seen once, with around 4.6% in the top ten. About this clone itself: No antigen is known for it.

This specimen was peripheral blood, taken from a patient treated with photon-based radiotherapy. The clonotype was recovered from a man in his forties or fifties with gastric cancer. The chain combines TRBV5-1 with TRBJ2-7, with 9 bases that match TRBD2. Here the CDR3 DNA reads TGCGCCAGCAGCTTGGAAAAAACTAGCGGGTCCTACGAGCAGTACTTC. This codes for CASSLEKTSGSYEQYF.